The present T cell receptor (beta chain) was sequenced within a study of blood T cells in healthy people across ages. Each of the donors had approximately 10 milliliters of peripheral blood drawn into EDTA-treated Vacutainer tubes. Every sample yielded at least 6 million isolated PBMCs. Of note for this clonotype: The antigen is not known.

A second PCR of about 7 to 12 cycles used a sample-barcoded 5' primer and a J-beta primer mix. The authors tagged each cDNA molecule using a template-switch adaptor with 12 random nucleotides. TCRdb ran MiXCR on the 5' RACE reads and lists one entry per CDR3 protein. The sample has about 680,000 distinct CDR3 sequences, more than 40% seen once; the top ten hold around a third. General study findings and limits: Roughly linearly, TCR beta diversity per million T cells fell as age increased.

Trimming stripped 4 bases from V and 3 bases from J, with 10 bases between. The CDR3 runs to 13 residues. Germline-derived CDR1 and CDR2 are SQVTM and ANQGSEA. The receptor was isolated from a woman aged 55-70 years in good health. Sequenced input: blood. This sequence joins TRBV29-1 and TRBJ1-5; no definite D call. CDR3 region: CSVAAALNQPQHF. The CDR3 region has the DNA TGCAGCGTTGCTGCAGCCCTCAATCAGCCCCAGCATTTT.